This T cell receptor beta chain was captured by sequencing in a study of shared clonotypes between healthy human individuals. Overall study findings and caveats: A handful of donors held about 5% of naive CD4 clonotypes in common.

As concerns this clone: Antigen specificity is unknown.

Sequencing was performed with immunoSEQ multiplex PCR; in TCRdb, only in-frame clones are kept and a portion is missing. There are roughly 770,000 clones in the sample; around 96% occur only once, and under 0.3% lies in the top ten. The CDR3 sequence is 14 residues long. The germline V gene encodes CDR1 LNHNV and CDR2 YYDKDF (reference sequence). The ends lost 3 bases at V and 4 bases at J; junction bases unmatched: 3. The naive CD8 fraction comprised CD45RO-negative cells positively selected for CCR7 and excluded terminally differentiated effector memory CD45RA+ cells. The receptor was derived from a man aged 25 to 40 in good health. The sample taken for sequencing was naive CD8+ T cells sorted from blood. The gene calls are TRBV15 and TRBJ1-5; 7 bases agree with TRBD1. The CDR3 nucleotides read TGTGCCACCAGCAGCCAGGGGGTTAATCAGCCCCAGCATTTT. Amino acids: CATSSQGVNQPQHF.